The clone carrying this T cell receptor (beta chain) was detected a few times. Produced via immunoSEQ multiplex PCR; TCRdb's table is partial and in-frame only. The table includes 180,000 or so clones, approximately 80% detected once. The record originates from a study of blood T cell repertoires in COVID-19. On the study more broadly: The cDNA or gDNA used as material had been derived from T cells, B-cell-depleted T cells, or PBMCs.

In Seattle, patients joined the study during active infection and were tracked longitudinally. The V and J ends lost 5 bases and 3 bases, in that order; junction bases with no gene match: 6. Germline CDR1 is LGHNT and CDR2 is FRNRAP. The CDR3 loop spans 15 amino acids. The chain is built from TRBV12-5 and TRBJ2-7; 11 nucleotides match TRBD1. This sequence originates from a woman in her thirties or forties with COVID-19, enrolled during active disease. The specimen sequenced was peripheral blood. The DNA of the CDR3 is TGTGCTAGTGGTAACCGGGACAGGGGGGTCTACGAGCAGTACGTC. This translates into CASGNRDRGVYEQYV.